This TCR beta chain was captured by sequencing in a study of blood T cells in healthy people across ages. Using a J-beta primer mix together with a sample-barcoded 5' primer, a second PCR was run for about 7 to 12 cycles. Each cDNA was tagged by a template-switch adaptor containing 12 random nucleotides. The yield of each sample was at least 2.5 million CDR3-containing paired-end reads. Each CDR3 protein is one row after TCRdb ran MiXCR on the 5' RACE reads. The table includes roughly 1,700,000 distinct CDR3 sequences, about 30% detected once. This clonotype has only a few counts. The CDR3 has 16 amino acids. J was trimmed by 1 base and V by 2 bases; bases with no gene match: 6. CDR1 is SGHTA and CDR2 is FQGNSA in the germline V gene.

The sequence was obtained from a woman aged 25 to 39 in good health. This chain links TRBV7-2 with TRBJ2-7; 9 nucleotides agree with TRBD2. Sample: blood. As DNA, the CDR3 is TGTGCCAGCAGCTTAAGAGCGGGGGGCATTTCCTACGAGCAGTACTTC. Translating it yields CASSLRAGGISYEQYF. The full variable domain, in which reference TRBV7-2 and TRBJ2-7 provide the parts outside the CDR3, is GAGVSQSPSNKVTEKGKDVELRCDPISGHTALYWYRQSLGQGLEFLIYFQGNSAPDKSGLPSDRFSAERTGGSVSTLTIQRTQQEDSAVYLCASSLRAGGISYEQYFGPGTRLTVT.